The following is a T cell receptor (beta chain) sequence with its context. Original data processing: Amplification from reference gene primers served as the basis for estimated nucleated cell counts. The table came from immunoSEQ multiplex PCR; TCRdb's copy has only in-frame clones and leaves some out. D and trimming come from the DNA, and the V and J calls and clone size come from that table. This sample carries 150,000 to 200,000 clones, about 80% of them seen once, and the ten largest clones take 6.9%. This entry belongs to a study of blood T cell repertoires in COVID-19. Study overall: Samples representing acute and convalescent COVID-19 were sourced from the United States, Italy and Spain. T cells, B-cell-depleted T cells, or PBMCs supplied cDNA or gDNA.

The CDR3 contains 14 residues. Germline values: CDR1 SEHNR, CDR2 FQNEAQ (reference sequence). Trimming removed 3 bases at V and 9 bases at J, with 12 bases between. The receptor was derived from a human donor with acute or convalescent COVID-19. The donor label of this sample is uncertain. This chain joins TRBV7-9 and TRBJ1-6, with D perhaps matching TRBD1 (6 bases). Input material: peripheral blood. CDR3 in DNA: TGTGCCAGCAGCTTTGGGGGAGGGGGTTCACCCCTCCACTTT. Translated: CASSFGGGGSPLHF.